In its sample, the clone carrying this TCR beta chain was seen once. The data stem from a study of cytomegalovirus exposure and HLA in healthy donors. Germline V gene sequence: CDR1 SGHVS, CDR2 FNYEAQ. With V trimmed by 4 bases and J by 1 base, 10 bases remained unmatched. This CDR3 region has 16 residues. Clones were read by immunoSEQ multiplex PCR, and TCRdb kept only the in-frame ones, dropping some. The sample contains roughly 330,000 clones, about nine tenths of which appear only once. This receptor was identified in a woman in her twenties or thirties in good health and CMV-seropositive. The sequenced sample was PBMCs. This rearrangement joins TRBV7-6 to TRBJ2-7; the match to TRBD2 covers 7 bases. The CDR3 loop reads CASSSEGLGLSYEQYF. CDR3 nucleotides: TGTGCCAGCAGCTCCGAAGGACTAGGCCTGTCCTACGAGCAGTACTTC.